Listed below are T cell receptor beta chains from one sample, sequenced in a study of cytomegalovirus exposure and HLA in healthy donors. The table came from immunoSEQ multiplex PCR; TCRdb's copy has only in-frame clones and leaves some out. This table has roughly 150,000 clones, 70% to 90% appearing once. The sequencing sample was made of PBMCs. These receptors all stem from a woman under 30 in good health and CMV-seropositive. CDR3s include the opening cysteine and the closing phenylalanine or tryptophan. The D gene is left open where the match is weak. Some rows mark clone size as missing; the rest say once, few, many or name a class of expanded clone.

j_call	clone_size	v_call	d_call	cdr3_nt	cdr3_aa
TRBJ2-7	-	TRBV19	-	TGTGCCAGTAGTATCCTCAGAGGAAACGAGCAGTACTTC	CASSILRGNEQYF
TRBJ1-5	-	TRBV6-6	-	TGTGCCAGCAGTTACTCGTTCAGGGGTGACCGTCAGCCCCAGCATTTT	CASSYSFRGDRQPQHF
TRBJ1-2	-	TRBV28	-	TGTGCCAGCAGTTCCCCCCCGGTTAACTATGGCTACACCTTC	CASSSPPVNYGYTF
TRBJ1-4	-	TRBV30	-	TGTGCCTGGACCAGGGGTCGTGAAAAACTGTTTTTT	CAWTRGREKLFF
TRBJ2-3	once	TRBV27	TRBD2	TGTGCCAGTTCAAATCCAACAGGGACTAGCGGGAGTCGTGCGCTGCCAGATACGCAGTATTTT	CASSNPTGTSGSRALPDTQYF
TRBJ1-1	-	TRBV11-3	-	TGTGCCAGCAGCCCCTGGGCAGGGGCGGGTTTGAACACTGAAGCTTTCTTT	CASSPWAGAGLNTEAFF
TRBJ2-1	-	TRBV11-3	-	TGTGCCAGCAGCTCAGACCCCGAGGGATTGATTGGGGATGAGCAGTTCTTC	CASSSDPEGLIGDEQFF
TRBJ2-7	-	TRBV4-1	-	TGCGCCAGCAGCCAAGTGGAGGGGGCGGAATCCTACGAGCAGTACTTC	CASSQVEGAESYEQYF
TRBJ2-1	-	TRBV7-3	TRBD1	TGTGCCAGCAGCGATGGGACAGGGGGATACAATGAGCAGTTCTTC	CASSDGTGGYNEQFF
TRBJ1-2	-	TRBV7-9	-	TGTGCCAGCAGCCTTGAACAGGGTCATGAAGGCTACACCTTC	CASSLEQGHEGYTF
TRBJ2-7	-	TRBV7-8	TRBD2	TGTGCCAGCAGCAAGAGGGTAGCGGGAGGCTACGAGCAGTACTTC	CASSKRVAGGYEQYF
TRBJ1-1	-	TRBV18	-	TGTGCCAGCTCACCTACCTCAGGGAACACTGAAGCTTTCTTT	CASSPTSGNTEAFF
TRBJ2-1	-	TRBV6-5	TRBD1	TGTGCCAGCAGTGTCAACAGGGGGCGCGAGCAGTTCTTC	CASSVNRGREQFF
TRBJ2-7	-	TRBV7-9	TRBD2	TGTGCCAGCAGTACCCGGGGTAGCGGGAGTGGAGAGCAGTACTTC	CASSTRGSGSGEQYF
TRBJ2-5	-	TRBV6-5	TRBD2	TGTGCCAGCAGTTACGCTAGCGGGAGGTCACAAGAGACCCAGTACTTC	CASSYASGRSQETQYF
TRBJ1-2	-	TRBV4-1	TRBD1	TGCGCCAGCAGCAATACGCCCAGGGACAGGAGATACTATGGCTACACCTTC	CASSNTPRDRRYYGYTF
TRBJ2-3	-	TRBV28	-	TGTGCCAGCAGTCGCGTAGCGGAGGGCGAGCAGTATTTT	CASSRVAEGEQYF
TRBJ2-2	-	TRBV10-3	TRBD1	TGTGCCATCAGTGAGACTGGGACAGGAGCCACCGGGGAGCTGTTTTTT	CAISETGTGATGELFF
TRBJ2-7	-	TRBV11-3	-	TGTGCCAGCAGCTTGGGCAGGGTCTACGAGCAGTACTTC	CASSLGRVYEQYF
TRBJ2-2	-	TRBV21-1	-	TGTGCCAGCAGCCCGCGGGAGACGATTTGCCCAACTACCGATACCGGGGAGCTGTTTTTT	CASSPRETICPTTDTGELFF
TRBJ2-1	-	TRBV4-3	-	TGCGCCAGCAGCCAAAACGGCGGGGATTACAATGAGCAGTTCTTC	CASSQNGGDYNEQFF
TRBJ1-2	-	TRBV27	-	TGTGCCAGCAGCCGGGGGGTACTCTATGGCTACACCTTC	CASSRGVLYGYTF
TRBJ2-4	-	TRBV11-2	-	TGTGCCAGCAGCTCCATAGCCAAAAACATTCAGTACTTC	CASSSIAKNIQYF
TRBJ2-1	-	TRBV7-9	-	TGTGCCAGCAGCTTTGGCGCGGATGAGCAGTTCTTC	CASSFGADEQFF
TRBJ1-2	-	TRBV7-9	TRBD1	TGTGCCAGCAGCTCCCAGGGGGCTTGGGGCTACACCTTC	CASSSQGAWGYTF